The rows below give T cell receptor beta chains drawn from one sample of a study of T cells after somatic rescue of genetic block. Some clones are missing from TCRdb's copy, which holds only in-frame ones; the method was immunoSEQ multiplex PCR. The data show 110,000 or so clones, 80% to 95% seen once. Sequenced input: peripheral blood mononuclear cells (PBMCs). These receptor sequences come from a woman aged 18-29 years. Each CDR3 is given with its conserved first and last residue. D genes are given only for firm matches. A clone size is listed for some rows: how often the clone was seen (once, few, many), or a class if it is expanded.

CDR3: CASSPPGQTNYGYTF
DNA: TGTGCCAGCTCCCCTCCGGGACAGACTAACTATGGCTACACCTTC
V: TRBV2
size: NA
D: TRBD1
J: TRBJ1-2

CDR3: CASSQGVAGSSRSYNEQFF
DNA: TGCGCCAGCAGCCAAGGGGTAGCGGGGAGTTCAAGGTCCTACAATGAGCAGTTCTTC
V: TRBV4-3
size: NA
D: TRBD2
J: TRBJ2-1

CDR3: CASSPRGEGGIDGNTEAFF
DNA: TGCGCCAGCAGCCCGAGGGGCGAAGGGGGAATCGATGGAAACACTGAAGCTTTCTTT
V: TRBV4-1
size: NA
D: NA
J: TRBJ1-1

CDR3: CASSYQGKKQYF
DNA: TGTGCCAGCAGTTACCAGGGGAAGAAGCAGTACTTC
V: TRBV2
size: NA
D: NA
J: TRBJ2-7

CDR3: CASSEGGSSYNSPLHF
DNA: TGTGCCAGCAGTGAGGGAGGCAGCTCCTATAATTCACCCCTCCACTTT
V: TRBV2
size: NA
D: NA
J: TRBJ1-6

CDR3: CASSLRGVAEAFF
DNA: TGTGCCAGCAGCCTACGGGGCGTCGCTGAAGCTTTCTTT
V: TRBV6-5
size: NA
D: NA
J: TRBJ1-1

CDR3: CASSLGPGSNQPQHF
DNA: TGCGCCAGCAGCTTGGGCCCTGGTAGCAATCAGCCCCAGCATTTT
V: TRBV5-1
size: NA
D: NA
J: TRBJ1-5

CDR3: CAISEALRGVYTQYF
DNA: TGTGCCATCAGTGAGGCCCTGCGGGGGGTGTATACGCAGTATTTT
V: TRBV10-3
size: NA
D: TRBD2
J: TRBJ2-3

CDR3: CASSPDGLEVNTEAFF
DNA: TGTGCCAGCAGCCCGGACGGATTAGAGGTTAACACTGAAGCTTTCTTT
V: TRBV5-6
size: NA
D: NA
J: TRBJ1-1

CDR3: CASSEQEGGELFF
DNA: TGTGCCAGCAGTGAACAAGAAGGCGGGGAGCTGTTTTTT
V: TRBV6-4
size: NA
D: NA
J: TRBJ2-2

CDR3: CASSLEASGDSDTQYF
DNA: TGTGCCAGCAGCTTAGAGGCTAGCGGGGACTCAGATACGCAGTATTTT
V: TRBV11-2
size: NA
D: TRBD2
J: TRBJ2-3

CDR3: CASSPGTGSYEQYF
DNA: TGTGCCAGCTCACCAGGGACAGGCTCCTACGAGCAGTACTTC
V: TRBV18
size: NA
D: TRBD1
J: TRBJ2-7

CDR3: CASSLVMIKETQYF
DNA: TGTGCCAGCAGCTTAGTGATGATCAAAGAGACCCAGTACTTC
V: TRBV7-2
size: NA
D: NA
J: TRBJ2-5

CDR3: CASSERSYGYTF
DNA: TGTGCCAGCAGTGAAAGGAGTTATGGCTACACCTTC
V: TRBV2
size: NA
D: NA
J: TRBJ1-2

CDR3: CASSDWRAPQNIQYF
DNA: TGTGCCAGCAGTGACTGGCGGGCCCCTCAAAACATTCAGTACTTC
V: TRBV2
size: NA
D: NA
J: TRBJ2-4

CDR3: CATSYMNYGYTF
DNA: TGTGCCACCTCCTATATGAACTATGGCTACACCTTC
V: TRBV6-5
size: NA
D: NA
J: TRBJ1-2

CDR3: CASSEAFNSQETQYF
DNA: TGTGCCAGCAGTGAAGCGTTCAACAGCCAAGAGACCCAGTACTTC
V: TRBV6-1
size: NA
D: NA
J: TRBJ2-5

CDR3: CASSLGGQGNTEAFF
DNA: TGTGCCAGCAGCTTAGGGGGACAGGGGAACACTGAAGCTTTCTTT
V: TRBV11-3
size: NA
D: TRBD1
J: TRBJ1-1

CDR3: CASKQRENTEAFF
DNA: TGTGCCAGCAAGCAGAGGGAGAACACTGAAGCTTTCTTT
V: TRBV6-1
size: NA
D: NA
J: TRBJ1-1

CDR3: CASSDAGLGYGYTF
DNA: TGTGCCAGCAGCGACGCCGGCCTGGGTTATGGCTACACCTTC
V: TRBV7-8
size: NA
D: NA
J: TRBJ1-2

CDR3: CAWSPTGELFF
DNA: TGTGCCTGGAGTCCGACCGGGGAGCTGTTTTTT
V: TRBV30
size: NA
D: NA
J: TRBJ2-2

CDR3: CATQESAGANVLTF
DNA: TGTGCCACCCAGGAGAGCGCTGGGGCCAACGTCCTGACTTTC
V: TRBV7-8
size: once
D: NA
J: TRBJ2-6

CDR3: CASSAGTGVGDTQYF
DNA: TGTGCCAGCAGCGCCGGGACAGGGGTGGGAGATACGCAGTATTTT
V: TRBV5-5
size: NA
D: TRBD1
J: TRBJ2-3

CDR3: CASSTLGQVNSPLHF
DNA: TGTGCCAGCAGCACTCTAGGACAGGTGAATTCACCCCTCCACTTT
V: TRBV7-8
size: NA
D: TRBD1
J: TRBJ1-6

CDR3: CASSVAGSNQPQHF
DNA: TGTGCCAGCAGCGTAGCCGGGAGCAATCAGCCCCAGCATTTT
V: TRBV9
size: NA
D: NA
J: TRBJ1-5

CDR3: CASSLTGLNYGYTF
DNA: TGTGCCAGCAGTTTAACAGGGCTTAACTATGGCTACACCTTC
V: TRBV28
size: NA
D: NA
J: TRBJ1-2

CDR3: CASSPLQGGTEAFF
DNA: TGCGCCAGCAGCCCCTTACAGGGTGGGACTGAAGCTTTCTTT
V: TRBV5-1
size: NA
D: NA
J: TRBJ1-1

CDR3: CASSSLARGANSPLHF
DNA: TGTGCCAGCAGTTCACTAGCGAGGGGGGCTAATTCACCCCTCCACTTT
V: TRBV28
size: NA
D: NA
J: TRBJ1-6

CDR3: CASSSRLLSGANVLTF
DNA: TGTGCCAGCAGCTCCCGCCTCCTATCTGGGGCCAACGTCCTGACTTTC
V: TRBV7-2
size: once
D: NA
J: TRBJ2-6